The rows below give T cell receptor beta chains drawn from one sample of a study of blood T cell repertoires in COVID-19. Sequencing was performed with immunoSEQ multiplex PCR; in TCRdb, only in-frame clones are kept and a portion is missing. The sample gives approximately 190,000 clones, roughly four fifths of which show up once; around 6.1% is in the top ten. The sequenced sample was peripheral blood. Source of these receptors: a woman aged 40 to 50 with acute or convalescent COVID-19. CDR3s include the opening cysteine and the closing phenylalanine or tryptophan. Fields, in order: V gene, CDR3 protein.

>TRBV5-1
CASSSGGLAGFNEQFF
>TRBV12-3/TRBV12-4
CASQGVNYNEQFF
>TRBV5-1
CASSTTGGGTEAFF
>TRBV2
CASSTPAGKAYEQYF
>TRBV19
CASSTSQGYEQYF
>TRBV5-1
CASSLEISNYGYTF
>TRBV28
CASSFGGQNDEKLFF
>TRBV27
CASSLRGSNVGEQYF
>TRBV2
CATKRGDTSNQPQHF
>TRBV29-1
CSVDRGGNTIYF
>TRBV11-2
CASSLGGTFNYGYTF
>TRBV4-2
CASSQVTAAEKLFF
>TRBV9
CASSSRQGGDNSPLHF
>TRBV12-3/TRBV12-4
CASWGRGTQYF
>TRBV27
CASTDREHTDTQYF
>TRBV28
CASRPTGQGIFQPQHF
>TRBV30
CAWSVSRDNSPLHF
>TRBV19
CASSIAPGQYNEQFF
>TRBV29-1
CSVEGGGNTEAFF
>TRBV29-1
CSVPRALQETQYF
>TRBV28
CASSEAGDSGNTIYF
>TRBV4-1
CASSGHTGELFF
>TRBV6-2/TRBV6-3
CASSYGGYGEQFF
>TRBV19
CATRGGSYNSPLHF
>TRBV9
CASSVGPEGYEQYF
>TRBV4-2
CASSQARSSYNSPLHF
>TRBV18
CASSPWGAEAFF